The next 18 T cell receptor beta chains were all read from a single sample in a study of cytotoxic CD8 clonotypes in ibrutinib-treated CLL. TCRdb keeps only in-frame clones here, not all; method: immunoSEQ multiplex PCR. The data show tens of thousands of clones, approximately 81% seen once. This specimen consisted of PBMCs, obtained before ibrutinib treatment. All receptors come from a human donor with chronic lymphocytic leukemia.

The V gene is TRBV6-5, the J gene TRBJ1-2; D may be TRBD1 (6 bases). V was shortened by 2 bases and J by 0 bases, with 7 bases between the two germline ends. Germline V gene data show CDR1 as MNHEY and CDR2 as SVGAGI. CDR3 length equals 14 residues. The CDR3 coding sequence is TGTGCCAGCAGTTACCAGGGGCCTAACTATGGCTACACCTTC. Its protein product is CASSYQGPNYGYTF.

The chain combines TRBV18 with TRBJ2-2; D not resolved. V was pared by 5 bases and J by 4 bases, with 17 bases between. CDR3 size: 16 residues. CDR1 and CDR2 from the germline V gene are KGHSH and LQKENI. CDR3 DNA: TGTGCCAGCTCAGGCTTGGCGCAGATGGCCACCGGGGAGCTGTTTTTT. This gives the protein CASSGLAQMATGELFF.

In this sample, this clone turned up a few times. The V call is TRBV29-1, the J call TRBJ1-1; unclear D gene. Between the trimmed V and J ends, which lost 7 bases and 0 bases, there was a span of 21 bases. CDR1 is SQVTM and CDR2 is ANQGSEA in the germline V gene. The CDR3 consists of 16 residues. The CDR3 is CSALGVSPKMNTEAFF. CDR3 DNA sequence: TGCAGCGCTTTGGGTGTATCCCCTAAGATGAACACTGAAGCTTTCTTT.

The rearrangement uses TRBV29-1 and TRBJ2-7, with D perhaps matching TRBD1 or TRBD2 (6 bases each). The CDR3 length is 15 residues. Germline V gene sequence: CDR1 SQVTM, CDR2 ANQGSEA. Trimming left V 0 bases short and J 6 bases short, with 18 bases between. CDR3 bases: TGCAGCGTTGAAGATCGGTTGAGGGGGGTTGTCGAGCAGTACTTC. Translated: CSVEDRLRGVVEQYF.

The rearrangement uses TRBV5-1 and TRBJ2-7, with 7 bases fitting TRBD2. Trimming took 2 bases from V and 3 from J; bases not matched to a gene: 5. This CDR3 spans 14 amino acids. CDR1 is SGHRS and CDR2 is YFSETQ in the germline V gene. In DNA, the CDR3 is TGCGCCAGCAGCTTCGGCGGGAGAAACTACGAGCAGTACTTC. Protein product: CASSFGGRNYEQYF.

This chain joins TRBV7-2 and TRBJ2-3; 7 bases are a match to TRBD2. This CDR3 is built from 15 residues. CDR1 is SGHTA and CDR2 is FQGNSA in the germline V gene. Trimming cost V 5 bases and J 2 bases; bases outside gene matches: 7. CDR3 DNA sequence: TGTGCCAGCAGCCTCGGACTAGGTAACACAGATACGCAGTATTTT. Translated, it gives CASSLGLGNTDTQYF.

The genes are TRBV6-5 and TRBJ2-1, with D perhaps TRBD2 (5 bases). This CDR3 comprises 15 residues. Trimming took 5 bases from V and 7 from J, leaving 18 bases between them. Germline values: CDR1 MNHEY, CDR2 SVGAGI. This CDR3 is CASSPRGRVGNEQFF. CDR3 nucleotide sequence: TGTGCCAGCAGTCCCCGGGGTAGGGTCGGGAATGAGCAGTTCTTC.

J is TRBJ2-5 and V is TRBV7-8; D may match TRBD1 or TRBD2 (5 bases each). The V end was cut by 1 base, the J end by 4 bases, with 22 bases between. The CDR3 totals 18 residues. The germline V gene has CDR1 SGHVS and CDR2 FQNEAQ. CDR3 DNA: TGTGCCAGCAGCTTAGATTTTTTGGGACGCACTTGGGGAGAGACCCAGTACTTC. Its translation is CASSLDFLGRTWGETQYF.

The rearrangement joins TRBV5-5 to TRBJ1-2, with unresolved D. CDR1 and CDR2 (germline): SGHKS, YYEKEE (reference sequence). Trimming took 5 bases from V and 8 from J, leaving 22 bases between them. The CDR3 contains 15 residues. The CDR3 spells CASSLQDGRVGGYTF. CDR3 DNA: TGTGCCAGCAGTCTCCAGGACGGGCGCGTAGGGGGCTACACCTTC.

The sample holds a few counts of this clone. The J gene is TRBJ1-5, the V gene TRBV10-3; 7 bases fit TRBD1. This CDR3 is 14 amino acids long. V trimming: 10 bases; J trimming: 5 bases; junction bases outside the gene matches: 11. CDR1 is ENHRY and CDR2 is SYGVKD in the germline V gene. CDR3 nucleotide sequence: TGTGCCACCGGCCAGACAGGGATCGATCAGCCCCAGCATTTT. Its translation: CATGQTGIDQPQHF.

There are a few counts of this clone. This rearrangement joins TRBV4-2 to TRBJ2-7; 7 bases line up with TRBD2. Germline CDR1 LGHNA, CDR2 YNFKEQ. Germline trimming cut 4 bases from V and 3 bases from J; bases unmatched to any gene: 3. This CDR3 comprises 13 residues. CDR3 sequence (DNA): TGTGCCAGCAGCCCCCAGCGGGGCTACGAGCAGTACTTC. It is translated as CASSPQRGYEQYF.

The rearrangement links TRBV10-2 to TRBJ2-1, with 14 nucleotides matching TRBD2. J gave up 7 bases and V 2 bases, and 10 bases lay outside the gene matches. The CDR3 sequence is 18 residues long. The germline V gene has CDR1 WSHSY and CDR2 SAAADI. In DNA, the CDR3 is TGCGCCAGCAGTGAGCCCGGACTAGCGGGAGGATTACAGAATGAGCAGTTCTTC. Residues: CASSEPGLAGGLQNEQFF.

The V gene is TRBV6-5, the J gene TRBJ1-2; no reliable D call. The length of the CDR3 is 14 residues. The V gene lost 0 bases and the J gene lost 4 bases, with 9 bases spanning the gap. Germline assignment: CDR1 MNHEY and CDR2 SVGAGI. The CDR3 loop reads CASSYSVVSYGYTF. CDR3 nucleotide sequence: TGTGCCAGCAGTTACTCTGTAGTCAGCTATGGCTACACCTTC.

This clone was seen only a few times. The chain uses TRBV11-2 and TRBJ1-2, with 7 nucleotides matching TRBD1. This CDR3 has 13 residues. With 5 bases clipped from V and 6 bases from J, the junction kept 6 bases outside the gene matches. Germline CDR1 reads SGHAT; CDR2 reads FQNNGV. The DNA for the CDR3 is TGTGCCAGCAGCCGGCCAGGGGGAGATGGCTACACCTTC. It translates to CASSRPGGDGYTF.

The chain combines TRBV6-5 with TRBJ1-5, with D hard to call. Germline V gives CDR1 MNHEY, CDR2 SVGAGI. There are 16 residues in the CDR3. Trimming pared 2 bases from V and 0 bases from J, leaving 11 bases between. CDR3 sequence (DNA): TGTGCCAGCAGTTACGCCCCGCCAGATAGCAATCAGCCCCAGCATTTT. This encodes CASSYAPPDSNQPQHF.

This chain joins TRBV5-1 and TRBJ1-1; no reliable D call. V lost 2 bases and J lost 1, with 12 bases in between. Germline CDR1 SGHRS, CDR2 YFSETQ. The length of the CDR3 is 15 residues. The CDR3 reads CASSLSPGTNTEAFF. The CDR3, as DNA: TGCGCCAGCAGCTTATCCCCCGGAACGAACACTGAAGCTTTCTTT.

This clone came up once. The chain uses TRBV19 and TRBJ1-1, with TRBD1 identical over 10 bases. With V trimmed by 4 bases and J by 5 bases, 10 bases remained unmatched. CDR1 is LNHDA, CDR2 SQIVND, per germline (reference sequence). This CDR3 comprises 16 residues. In nucleotides, the CDR3 is TGTGCCAGTAGTACCCAAGGGGACAGGGGAAATACTGAAGCTTTCTTT. Its protein product is CASSTQGDRGNTEAFF. The variable domain in full, completed from reference TRBV19 and TRBJ1-1, reads DGGITQSPKYLFRKEGQNVTLSCEQNLNHDAMYWYRQDPGQGLRLIYYSQIVNDFQKGDIAEGYSVSREKKESFPLTVTSAQKNPTAFYLCASSTQGDRGNTEAFFGQGTRLTVV.

This clone was seen a handful of times. The CDR3 here is CARGGYEQYF. CDR3 bases: TGTGCCAGAGGAGGGTACGAGCAGTACTTC. V usage is TRBV9 and J usage is TRBJ2-7; maybe TRBD2 (6 bases). The germline gives CDR1 SGDLS, CDR2 YYNGEE. V gave up 8 bases and J gave up 4 bases, with 7 bases separating them. There are 10 residues in the CDR3.